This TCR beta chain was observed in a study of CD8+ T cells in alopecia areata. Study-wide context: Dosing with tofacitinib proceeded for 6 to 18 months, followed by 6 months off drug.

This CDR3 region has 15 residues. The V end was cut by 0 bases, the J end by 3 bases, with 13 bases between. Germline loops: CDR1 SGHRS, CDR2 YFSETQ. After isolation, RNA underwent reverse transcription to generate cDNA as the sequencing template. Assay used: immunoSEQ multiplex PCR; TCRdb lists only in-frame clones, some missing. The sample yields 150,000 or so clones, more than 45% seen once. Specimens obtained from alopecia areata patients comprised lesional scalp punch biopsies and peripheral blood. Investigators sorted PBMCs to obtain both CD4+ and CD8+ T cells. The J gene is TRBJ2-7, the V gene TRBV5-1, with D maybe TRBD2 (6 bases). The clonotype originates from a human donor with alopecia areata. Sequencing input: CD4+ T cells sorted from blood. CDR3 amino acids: CASSLVAGRVYEQYF. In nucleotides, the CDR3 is TGCGCCAGCAGCTTGGTTGCGGGAAGAGTCTACGAGCAGTACTTC.